This entry describes one TCR beta chain. This record comes from a study of immune heterogeneity within non-small cell lung tumors. Template input was genomic DNA from bulk tumor (approximately 640 ng per sample). Biopsy collection occurred during surgery, with several far-apart biopsies per primary tumor. Curative surgery was performed on patients who had untreated, newly diagnosed non-small cell lung cancer. The CDR3 contains 16 residues. The ends lost 5 bases at V and 3 bases at J; junction bases unmatched: 11. The germline CDR1 and CDR2 sequences are MNHGY and SVAAGI. TCR beta CDR3 was amplified by multiplex PCR using 32 V and 13 J primers. TCRdb called the multiplex PCR reads again in MiXCR, with one record for every CDR3 protein. The sample lists fewer than 5,500 distinct CDR3 sequences, 33% occurring once.

The sequencing sample was made of lung tumor tissue. This receptor was obtained from a woman aged 50 to 60 with non-small cell lung cancer. This rearrangement joins TRBV6-9 to TRBJ2-7; 9 bases align to TRBD1. CDR3 DNA: TGTGCCAGCAGTGATGGGATGGACAGGGGTTACTACGAGCAGTACTTC. Protein sequence: CASSDGMDRGYYEQYF.